Listed here are 32 T cell receptor beta chains from one sample, sequenced in a study of shared clonotypes between healthy human individuals. Profiled with immunoSEQ multiplex PCR; TCRdb holds only in-frame clones, not every one. This sample has 1,100,000 or so clones, with 75% to 85% found just once. Sequenced material: memory CD4+ T cells from PBMCs. This sample's subset: CD45RA-negative fraction. Receptors originate from a man between 18 and 29 years old in good health. Some clones in this sample may be carry-over from other donors' samples.

On this clone itself: Other DNA sequences in this sample translate to the same CDR3. The chain uses TRBV9 and TRBJ1-3; D gene ambiguous. The CDR3 contains 15 residues. Trimming took 0 bases from V and 0 from J, leaving 7 bases between them. The germline CDR1 and CDR2 sequences are SGDLS and YYNGEE. The CDR3 spells CASSVEGFSGNTIYF. The DNA for the CDR3 is TGTGCCAGCAGCGTAGAGGGTTTCTCTGGAAACACCATATATTTT.

This chain connects TRBV5-1 to TRBJ2-7; TRBD1 matches at 8 bases. The CDR3 totals 16 residues. In germline, CDR1 is SGHRS, CDR2 YFSETQ. After removal of 0 bases from V and 3 bases from J, the junction contained 8 bases not matched to a gene. The CDR3 spells CASSLGWAGGVYEQYF. Here the CDR3 DNA reads TGCGCCAGCAGCTTGGGATGGGCAGGGGGCGTCTACGAGCAGTACTTC.

The chain links TRBV28 to TRBJ1-2; D unresolved. The CDR3 loop spans 15 amino acids. Germline V lookup: CDR1 MDHEN, CDR2 SYDVKM. The ends were cut back, 4 bases at V and 4 bases at J, with 16 bases in the middle. CDR3 DNA sequence: TGTGCCAGCAGTTCACCGGGAGGGCGGCCCTATGGCTACACCTTC. Protein sequence: CASSSPGGRPYGYTF.

CDR3 protein: CASSLLGTGLVSTGELFF. In DNA, the CDR3 is TGTGCCAGCAGTCTACTCGGGACAGGGCTTGTAAGCACCGGGGAGCTGTTTTTT. The chain recombines TRBV28 with TRBJ2-2; 9 bases map to TRBD1. The CDR3 spans 18 residues. The V segment lost 5 bases and the J segment 4 bases; nucleotides outside the gene matches: 14. Germline V lookup: CDR1 MDHEN, CDR2 SYDVKM.

This clone was found many times. The chain carries TRBV9 and TRBJ2-7; 8 nucleotides match TRBD1. Germline V gives CDR1 SGDLS, CDR2 YYNGEE. J was trimmed by 0 bases and V by 3 bases; bases with no gene match: 8. CDR3 length equals 16 residues. CDR3 protein: CASSARQGSSSYEQYF. In nucleotides, the CDR3 is TGTGCCAGCAGCGCAAGACAGGGGTCAAGCTCCTACGAGCAGTACTTC.

CDR3 nucleotide sequence: TGTGCCAGCAGCTTAGCCGGGACCTCTGAGCAGTACTTC. Translation: CASSLAGTSEQYF. The rearrangement uses TRBV11-1 and TRBJ2-7; D possibly matches TRBD1 or TRBD2 (5 bases each). Germline CDR1 SGHAT, CDR2 FQDESV (reference sequence). Trimming shortened V by 0 bases and J by 7 bases, and 10 bases separated the two germline ends. The length of the CDR3 is 13 residues.

V is TRBV6-6 and J is TRBJ1-1; a possible D gene is TRBD1 (6 bases). V was clipped by 2 bases and J by 1 base, with 11 bases between them. The germline V gene encodes CDR1 MNHNY and CDR2 SVGAGI (reference sequence). This CDR3 has 15 amino acids. This CDR3 is CASSYPGGPNTEAFF. CDR3 coding DNA: TGTGCCAGCAGTTACCCCGGGGGGCCGAACACTGAAGCTTTCTTT.

The chain recombines TRBV5-4 with TRBJ1-4, with D possibly matching TRBD1 (5 bases). Trimming took 4 bases from V and 0 from J, leaving 13 bases between them. Germline-derived CDR1 and CDR2 are SGHNT and YYREEE (reference sequence). The CDR3 runs 16 residues. The CDR3 loop is CASSRAGEATNEKLFF. In DNA, the CDR3 is TGTGCCAGCAGCCGGGCGGGGGAGGCAACTAATGAAAAACTGTTTTTT.

The rearrangement joins TRBV29-1 to TRBJ2-3; the D is unclear. The V and J ends lost 0 bases and 1 base respectively, with 17 bases between them. The CDR3 totals 17 residues. Per germline, CDR1 SQVTM and CDR2 ANQGSEA. For the CDR3, the DNA is TGCAGCGTTGAAGATAGAAGAGAAACCCCTCGCACAGATACGCAGTATTTT. It encodes CSVEDRRETPRTDTQYF.

This clone was detected only a few times. The V gene is TRBV27, the J gene TRBJ1-2; 9 bases map to TRBD1. Germline CDR1 is MNHEY and CDR2 is SMNVEV (reference sequence). V trimming: 6 bases; J trimming: 3 bases; junction bases outside the gene matches: 5. CDR3 length equals 14 residues. The CDR3 nucleotides read TGTGCCAGCAGACCGGACAGGGGCCACTATGGCTACACCTTC. The encoded protein is CASRPDRGHYGYTF.

This clone has a handful of counts. V gene TRBV7-2 combines with J gene TRBJ2-5; D is unclear. Looked up from germline, CDR1 is SGHTA and CDR2 is FQGNSA. V lost 2 bases, J lost 2 bases, and 6 bases lay in between. There are 13 residues in the CDR3. The CDR3 nucleotides read TGTGCCAGCAGCTTAAACAAGCAAGAGACCCAGTACTTC. This sequence encodes CASSLNKQETQYF.

This chain joins TRBV15 and TRBJ1-2; D gene uncertain. The V gene lost 7 bases and the J gene lost 4 bases, with 13 bases spanning the gap. Germline V CDR1 and CDR2: LNHNV, YYDKDF (reference sequence). The CDR3 loop spans 13 amino acids. The CDR3 reads CATNKLGSYGYTF. CDR3 DNA sequence: TGTGCCACCAATAAACTCGGTTCCTATGGCTACACCTTC. Using reference TRBV15 and TRBJ1-2 for the parts outside the CDR3, the full variable domain is DAMVIQNPRYQVTQFGKPVTLSCSQTLNHNVMYWYQQKSSQAPKLLFHYYDKDFNNEADTPDNFQSRRPNTSFCFLDIRSPGLGDTAMYLCATNKLGSYGYTFGSGTRLTVV.

The J gene is TRBJ2-5, the V gene TRBV5-1, with 11 nucleotides matching TRBD2. Germline CDR1 is SGHRS and CDR2 is YFSETQ. This CDR3 is built from 16 residues. V trimming: 0 bases; J trimming: 5 bases; junction bases outside the gene matches: 6. CDR3 in DNA: TGCGCCAGCAGCTTGGCTCTAGCGGGAGGCCGGGAGACCCAGTACTTC. It translates to CASSLALAGGRETQYF.

In DNA, the CDR3 is TGTGCCAGTAGTATAGGTGGAAGCGGGAGGCGTACCGGGGAGCTGTTTTTT. Translating it yields CASSIGGSGRRTGELFF. This rearrangement joins TRBV19 to TRBJ2-2; 9 nucleotides align to TRBD2. The V gene's germline CDR1 is LNHDA and CDR2 SQIVND (reference sequence). The CDR3 runs to 17 residues. Germline trimming cut 1 base from V and 5 bases from J; bases unmatched to any gene: 8.

This clone was seen more than once but under ten times. The rearrangement joins TRBV30 to TRBJ1-1, with D hard to call. Germline V gives CDR1 GTSNPN, CDR2 SVGIG (reference sequence). V gave up 5 bases and J gave up 3 bases, with 13 bases separating them. The CDR3 has 13 amino acids. The CDR3 is CAWGLSLDTEAFF. Written as DNA, the CDR3 is TGTGCCTGGGGTTTATCTTTGGACACTGAAGCTTTCTTT.

In regard to this clone: Within the sample, other DNA sequences also encode this same CDR3. The V gene is TRBV18, the J gene TRBJ2-7; D may be TRBD2 (6 bases). This CDR3 spans 14 amino acids. Deletions cut 1 base from V and 4 bases from J, with 11 bases between. Germline CDR1 reads KGHSH; CDR2 reads LQKENI. CDR3 bases: TGTGCCAGCTCACCACTAGGGCGGGGATACGAGCAGTACTTC. It codes for CASSPLGRGYEQYF.

The chain has TRBV28 and TRBJ1-6; D may be TRBD1 (6 bases). V lost 7 bases to trimming and J lost 7 bases, with 8 bases between them. The CDR3 runs to 12 residues. Germline V gives CDR1 MDHEN, CDR2 SYDVKM. CDR3 coding DNA: TGTGCCAGCAATAGGGGGAATTCACCCCTCCACTTT. Protein sequence: CASNRGNSPLHF.

Notes on this clone: Different DNA sequences within this sample yield the same CDR3. This chain connects TRBV5-1 to TRBJ2-7; 10 bases map to TRBD2. Looked up from germline, CDR1 is SGHRS and CDR2 is YFSETQ. CDR3 length: 15 amino acids. Trimming took 0 bases from V and 3 from J; bases not matched to a gene: 3. CDR3: CASSLGPSGSYEQYF. CDR3 DNA sequence: TGCGCCAGCAGCTTGGGCCCTAGCGGGAGCTACGAGCAGTACTTC.

The chain uses TRBV5-1 and TRBJ1-4; 10 bases fit TRBD1. The junction had 7 bases not matched to a gene; V was cut back by 4 bases and J by 7 bases. Per the germline V gene, CDR1 is SGHRS and CDR2 is YFSETQ. The CDR3 length is 15 residues. CDR3 nucleotide sequence: TGCGCCAGCAGCGGGGGACAGGGGCAGGGTGAAAAACTGTTTTTT. Its translation: CASSGGQGQGEKLFF.

The V gene is TRBV7-6, the J gene TRBJ2-5, with 15 bases that match TRBD2. Germline-derived CDR1 and CDR2 are SGHVS and FNYEAQ. The CDR3 length is 16 residues. J lost 5 bases, V lost 4 bases, and 5 bases had no gene match. CDR3 amino acids: CASSSRGLAGGETQYF. As DNA, the CDR3 is TGTGCCAGCAGCTCCCGGGGACTAGCGGGAGGTGAGACCCAGTACTTC.

This clone appeared a few times. This sequence joins TRBV2 and TRBJ1-3, with D uncertain. V was shortened by 3 bases and J by 4 bases, with 13 bases between the two germline ends. CDR1 and CDR2 (germline): SNHLY, FYNNEI. The CDR3 runs 15 residues. This CDR3 reads CASSDGLTSGNTIYF. The CDR3 bases are TGTGCCAGCAGTGACGGATTGACATCCGGAAACACCATATATTTT.

V and J are TRBV6-4 and TRBJ2-1; possible D gene TRBD2, 6 bases. The CDR3 runs 14 residues. CDR1 and CDR2 (germline): MRHNA, SNTAGT. Trimming took off 7 bases at V and 8 bases at J, with 18 bases between the two ends. CDR3 loop: CASICVRGRHEQFF. The CDR3 DNA sequence: TGTGCCAGCATTTGTGTCCGGGGGAGGCATGAGCAGTTCTTC.

The gene calls are TRBV19 and TRBJ1-4; 9 positions match TRBD1. V shed 5 bases, J shed 5 bases, and the junction held 6 bases outside the gene matches. The CDR3 contains 15 residues. Looked up from germline, CDR1 is LNHDA and CDR2 is SQIVND (reference sequence). CDR3 protein: CASSVRDRENEKLFF. CDR3 DNA sequence: TGTGCCAGTAGTGTCCGGGACAGGGAAAATGAAAAACTGTTTTTT.

V gene TRBV23-1 combines with J gene TRBJ2-5, with a weak D call TRBD1 (6 bases). TRBV23-1 is assigned to the ORF class and has an uncertain function. The CDR3 covers 14 residues. Trimming removed 6 bases from V and 3 bases from J, with 14 bases in between. CDR3 in DNA: TGCGCCAGCAGGACCCGGGACACAGAAGAGACCCAGTACTTC. Amino acids: CASRTRDTEETQYF.

J is TRBJ2-7 and V is TRBV19; D gene ambiguous. Trimming stripped 6 bases from V and 6 bases from J, with 9 bases between. Germline CDR1 reads LNHDA; CDR2 reads SQIVND (reference sequence). The CDR3 contains 11 residues. CDR3: CASRGWGEQYF. CDR3 bases: TGTGCCAGTAGGGGTTGGGGCGAGCAGTACTTC.

This clone was observed a handful of times. This chain links TRBV11-2 with TRBJ2-1, with 8 bases lining up with TRBD2. From germline, CDR1 is SGHAT and CDR2 FQNNGV. V lost 4 bases, J lost 10 bases, and 6 bases stayed unmatched. The CDR3 is 13 residues long. The CDR3 DNA follows: TGTGCCAGCAGCTCCGGGACTAGTCGCGAGCAGTTCTTC. It codes for CASSSGTSREQFF.

In DNA form, the CDR3 reads TGTGCCAGCAGCTTAGGGTCAGGAGGGATCTCCTACGAGCAGTACTTC. Its protein is CASSLGSGGISYEQYF. The chain links TRBV7-9 to TRBJ2-7, with a tentative D call TRBD2 (6 bases). Trimming removed 1 base at V and 0 bases at J, with 13 bases between. In germline, CDR1 is SEHNR, CDR2 FQNEAQ (reference sequence). The CDR3 covers 16 residues. The complete variable domain, with remaining parts taken from reference TRBV7-9 and TRBJ2-7, reads DTGVSQNPRHKITKRGQNVTFRCDPISEHNRLYWYRQTLGQGPEFLTYFQNEAQLEKSRLLSDRFSAERPKGSFSTLEIQRTEQGDSAMYLCASSLGSGGISYEQYFGPGTRLTVT.

The rearrangement uses TRBV4-2 and TRBJ2-6, with D perhaps matching TRBD1 or TRBD2 (6 bases each). There are 16 residues in the CDR3. The ends were cut back, 1 base at V and 4 bases at J, with 11 bases in the middle. Per germline, CDR1 LGHNA and CDR2 YNFKEQ. The CDR3 loop reads CASSQVGGSGANVLTF. The CDR3 coding sequence is TGTGCCAGCAGCCAAGTGGGGGGCTCAGGGGCCAACGTCCTGACTTTC.

The chain recombines TRBV5-1 with TRBJ2-7, with TRBD1 as a possible D gene (5 bases). CDR3 length: 14 amino acids. V was clipped by 0 bases and J by 6 bases, with 13 bases between them. Germline V lookup: CDR1 SGHRS, CDR2 YFSETQ. The CDR3 coding sequence is TGCGCCAGCAGCTTGGAGGGGTCAACCGTCGAGCAGTACTTC. Translated, it gives CASSLEGSTVEQYF.

The genes are TRBV19 and TRBJ1-1, with D perhaps matching TRBD1 (6 bases). Trimming cost V 3 bases and J 1 base, with 9 bases left between them. From germline, CDR1 is LNHDA and CDR2 SQIVND (reference sequence). This CDR3 region has 14 residues. The CDR3 bases are TGTGCCAGTAGTATCCTGACAGGGAACACTGAAGCTTTCTTT. This sequence encodes CASSILTGNTEAFF.

Comments on this clone: A read error may be the cause here, since a much bigger clone is one base away. V gene TRBV5-4 combines with J gene TRBJ1-1; 9 bases are a match to TRBD1. This CDR3 comprises 14 residues. J was trimmed by 1 base and V by 4 bases; bases with no gene match: 2. Looked up from germline, CDR1 is SGHNT and CDR2 is YYREEE (reference sequence). CDR3 DNA: TGTGCCAGCAGCCCGGGACAGGGGAACACTGAAGCTTTCTTT. Translating gives CASSPGQGNTEAFF.

The chain joins TRBV5-1 to TRBJ2-1, with a tentative D call TRBD1 (6 bases). V was pared by 3 bases and J by 7 bases, with 14 bases between. CDR1 SGHRS and CDR2 YFSETQ come from the germline V gene. The length of the CDR3 is 14 residues. CDR3 residues: CASSSQGHGNEQFF. For the CDR3, the DNA is TGCGCCAGCAGCTCGCAGGGGCATGGGAATGAGCAGTTCTTC.